The T cell receptor beta chain described here comes from a study of T cell changes during pregnancy in multiple sclerosis. Repertoires were generated with immunoSEQ multiplex PCR, while TCRdb's copy carries only in-frame clones and drops some. Among some 54,000 clones, 93% were seen once, and the ten largest hold around 1.8%. Per germline, CDR1 SQVTM and CDR2 ANQGSEA. The CDR3 totals 14 residues. V shed 8 bases and J 8 bases; nucleotides not matched to a gene: 12. V is TRBV29-1 and J is TRBJ2-1, with TRBD1 matching 10 bases. Here the sequenced sample was peripheral blood, taken after pregnancy. The receptor's source is a female donor with multiple sclerosis, enrolled in a pregnancy study. CDR3 sequence reads: CSLRDRGSSDEQFF. DNA of the CDR3: TGCAGCCTTAGGGACAGGGGTTCCTCTGATGAGCAGTTCTTC.